The 22 T cell receptor beta chains below were found in one sample sequenced in a study of T cells in Graves' hyperthyroidism and ophthalmopathy. RNA transcripts provided the source from which TCR beta CDR3 regions were amplified. A set of HTBI primers served as the primers for a first-round RT-PCR of the TCR CDR3. TCRdb re-called the multiplex PCR reads through MiXCR, storing one row per CDR3 protein. The sample holds some 800,000 distinct CDR3 sequences, about two fifths seen once. The sample consisted of blood. The receptor source for this set is a man between 18 and 35 years old with Graves' hyperthyroidism.

This clonotype was detected ten times or more. This CDR3 reads CASSPQGTEQYF. In DNA, the CDR3 is TGTGCCAGCAGTCCGCAGGGAACCGAGCAGTACTTC. The chain is built from TRBV12-3 or TRBV12-4 and TRBJ2-7; possible D gene TRBD1, 5 bases. V was pared by 5 bases and J by 6 bases, with 11 bases between. CDR3 length equals 12 residues.

Notes on this clonotype: Germline is not matched at one junction end, which may reflect a read error. The V gene is TRBV2, the J gene TRBJ2-7; tentatively, D is TRBD1 or TRBD2 (5 bases each). The germline V gene has CDR1 SNHLY and CDR2 FYNNEI. This CDR3 contains 13 residues. The CDR3 DNA is TGCGCCAGCGCCCGGGGCGGATCCTACGAGCAGTACTTC. This translates into CASARGGSYEQYF.

The chain links TRBV7-9 to TRBJ2-7; 14 bases line up with TRBD2. Trimming cost V 8 bases and J 6 bases; bases outside gene matches: 9. Germline V gives CDR1 SEHNR, CDR2 FQNEAQ (reference sequence). The CDR3 loop spans 15 amino acids. CDR3 nucleotide sequence: TGTGCCAGCTCCGGACTAGCGGGGGGCGGCTCCGAGCAGTACTTC. Protein sequence: CASSGLAGGGSEQYF.

This clonotype was seen repeatedly, ten times or more. The rearrangement uses TRBV15 and TRBJ2-5; unclear D gene. V was shortened by 0 bases and J by 7 bases, with 9 bases between the two germline ends. Germline V CDR1 and CDR2: LNHNV, YYDKDF (reference sequence). This CDR3 is 13 amino acids long. The CDR3 DNA sequence: TGTGCCACCAGCAGAGATCCCAGTGGGACCCAGTACTTC. Amino acids: CATSRDPSGTQYF.

This clonotype was detected many times. The chain links TRBV2 to TRBJ1-5; D gene ambiguous. Between the trimmed V and J ends, which lost 3 bases and 10 bases, there was a span of 13 bases. The CDR3 is 13 amino acids. Germline V lookup: CDR1 SNHLY, CDR2 FYNNEI. The CDR3 region has the DNA TGTGCCAGCAGTGAGGGTACAGTTGGTCCCCAGCATTTT. As protein: CASSEGTVGPQHF. Variable domain in full (rest from reference TRBV2 and TRBJ1-5): EPEVTQTPSHQVTQMGQEVILRCVPISNHLYFYWYRQILGQKVEFLVSFYNNEISEKSEIFDDQFSVERPDGSNFTLKIRSTKLEDSAMYFCASSEGTVGPQHFGDGTRLSIL.

The chain couples TRBV20-1 to TRBJ2-2, with 8 bases aligning to TRBD2. This CDR3 has 16 residues. CDR1 DFQATT and CDR2 SNEGSKA come from the germline V gene (reference sequence). V trimming: 0 bases; J trimming: 3 bases; junction bases outside the gene matches: 6. The chain's CDR3 is CSARDGGRGDTGELFF. The CDR3 bases are TGCAGTGCTAGAGATGGAGGGCGGGGGGACACCGGGGAGCTGTTTTTT.

This chain connects TRBV9 to TRBJ1-1; D unresolved. The ends were cut back, 4 bases at V and 8 bases at J, with 12 bases in the middle. The CDR3 extends over 12 amino acids. Germline values: CDR1 SGDLS, CDR2 YYNGEE. Here the CDR3 DNA reads TGTGCCAGCAGCCAAGGATCGCTGGAAGCTTTCTTT. Protein sequence: CASSQGSLEAFF.

This clonotype showed up just once. The chain recombines TRBV5-1 with TRBJ1-2; 8 bases map to TRBD1. The V gene end was trimmed by 0 bases and the J gene end by 1 base; junction bases not matched to a gene: 8. The germline CDR1 and CDR2 sequences are SGHRS and YFSETQ. The CDR3 sequence is 17 residues long. CDR3 in amino acids: CASSLDETGARNYGYTF. The CDR3 DNA follows: TGCGCCAGCAGCTTGGACGAGACAGGGGCTCGTAACTATGGCTACACCTTC.

The rearrangement joins TRBV6-5 to TRBJ2-7, with TRBD2 matching over 7 bases. The CDR3 is 15 amino acids. Trimming took 2 bases from V and 0 from J; bases not matched to a gene: 4. CDR1 is MNHEY, CDR2 SVGAGI, per germline. The CDR3 here is CASSYLLAASYEQYF. The CDR3 nucleotides read TGTGCCAGCAGTTACCTCCTAGCGGCCTCCTACGAGCAGTACTTC.

This clonotype has only a few counts. The V gene is TRBV7-9, the J gene TRBJ1-3; 8 bases map to TRBD1. Germline V gene lookup returns CDR1 SEHNR and CDR2 FQNEAQ (reference sequence). With 3 bases clipped from V and 4 bases from J, the junction kept 11 bases outside the gene matches. The CDR3 runs to 17 residues. This CDR3 is CASSFVNRGARGNTIYF. The CDR3 nucleotides are TGTGCCAGCAGCTTCGTCAACAGGGGGGCTCGCGGAAACACCATATATTTT.

The chain is built from TRBV13 and TRBJ1-1; no clear D. This CDR3 is built from 14 residues. V was shortened by 3 bases and J by 1 base, with 9 bases between the two germline ends. Germline CDR1 reads PRHDT; CDR2 reads FYEKMQ (reference sequence). For the CDR3, the DNA is TGTGCCAGCAGCTTTTGGCTGCCGAACACTGAAGCTTTCTTT. Residues: CASSFWLPNTEAFF.

The chain carries TRBV2 and TRBJ1-5; 7 bases fit TRBD1. This CDR3 is 15 amino acids long. Germline loops: CDR1 SNHLY, CDR2 FYNNEI. The V segment lost 5 bases and the J segment 0 bases; nucleotides outside the gene matches: 4. The CDR3 here is CASSIHRGSNQPQHF. In nucleotides, the CDR3 is TGTGCCAGCAGTATCCACAGGGGTAGCAATCAGCCCCAGCATTTT.

This clonotype was counted many times. This chain connects TRBV4-2 to TRBJ1-1; 7 positions match TRBD1. The CDR3 totals 14 residues. J lost 5 bases, V lost 2 bases, and 5 bases had no gene match. Per germline, CDR1 LGHNA and CDR2 YNFKEQ. CDR3 amino acids: CASSQPTGSTEAFF. CDR3 nucleotide sequence: TGTGCCAGCAGCCAACCGACAGGGAGTACTGAAGCTTTCTTT.

Details on this clonotype: Given a much more abundant clone one base away, this may be a read error. The rearrangement links TRBV7-9 to TRBJ1-3; maybe TRBD1 (5 bases). Germline V gene sequence: CDR1 SEHNR, CDR2 FQNEAQ (reference sequence). V shed 2 bases and J shed 0 bases, with 11 bases lying between them. The CDR3 runs to 16 residues. The CDR3 sequence: CASSLRAGRSGNTIYF. As DNA, the CDR3 is TGTGCCAGCAGCTTAAGGGCGGGGCGCTCTGGAAACACCATATATTTT.

Turning to this clonotype: With a much larger clone just one base away, this may be a read error. The chain links TRBV20-1 to TRBJ1-1; D is unclear. CDR1 and CDR2 (germline): DFQATT, SNEGSKA (reference sequence). The V and J ends lost 4 bases and 5 bases respectively, with 8 bases between them. The CDR3 is 11 residues long. The CDR3 reads CSAKLVTEAFF. In DNA, the CDR3 is TGCAGTGCTAAACTGGTGACTGAAGCTTTCTTT.

The rearrangement links TRBV7-2 to TRBJ1-3, with D unclear. There are 15 residues in the CDR3. V dropped 1 base and J dropped 3 bases, with 10 bases sitting between them. Germline V CDR1 and CDR2: SGHTA, FQGNSA. The CDR3 DNA sequence: TGTGCCAGCAGCTTAGAGCCGGGATATGGAAACACCATATATTTT. Protein: CASSLEPGYGNTIYF.

With regard to this clonotype: An end of the junction does not agree with germline; a read error may underlie this. The DNA of the CDR3 is TGTGCCAGCAGTTACTCCCTTAAGCCTATTCAAGAGACCCAGTACTTC. Protein product: CASSYSLKPIQETQYF. The rearrangement links TRBV10-3 to TRBJ2-5; no clear D. Germline CDR1 and CDR2: ENHRY and SYGVKD. The CDR3 has 16 amino acids.

CDR3 protein: CASSQLPRNTEAFF. The CDR3 region has the DNA TGTGCCAGCAGCCAGCTTCCCAGGAACACTGAAGCTTTCTTT. This chain connects TRBV7-2 to TRBJ1-1; no clear D. V was trimmed by 5 bases and J by 1 base, leaving 11 bases between them. The V gene's germline CDR1 is SGHTA and CDR2 FQGNSA. CDR3 length: 14 amino acids.

The CDR3 DNA is TGCGCCAGCAGCGTTGTCGTGAAGTACGAGCAGTACTTC. Translated, it gives CASSVVVKYEQYF. The chain combines TRBV5-1 with TRBJ2-7; no clear D gene. The CDR3 is made up of 13 amino acids. The ends were cut back, 4 bases at V and 4 bases at J, with 12 bases in the middle. CDR1 and CDR2 (germline): SGHRS, YFSETQ.

This clonotype appeared a few times. The V gene is TRBV12-3 or TRBV12-4, the J gene TRBJ1-1; D gene ambiguous. V gave up 3 bases and J gave up 0 bases, with 8 bases separating them. This CDR3 has 14 residues. The CDR3 protein is CASSLSEVNTEAFF. DNA for the CDR3: TGTGCCAGCAGTTTGTCGGAAGTGAACACTGAAGCTTTCTTT.

This clonotype was seen at least ten times. V usage is TRBV12-3 or TRBV12-4 and J usage is TRBJ1-2, with D unclear. The CDR3 runs 12 residues. Trimming took 4 bases from V and 5 from J, leaving 8 bases between them. This CDR3 is CASSSTVYGYTF. CDR3 nucleotide sequence: TGTGCCAGCAGTTCGACCGTTTATGGCTACACCTTC.

The chain links TRBV25-1 to TRBJ1-6, with 11 bases matching TRBD1. The germline CDR1 and CDR2 sequences are MGHDK and SYGVNS. The V segment lost 3 bases and the J segment 7 bases; nucleotides outside the gene matches: 8. CDR3 length: 17 amino acids. CDR3 coding DNA: TGTGCCAGCAGTGATATTCAGGGGACAGGGGGGAATTCACCCCTCCACTTT. Protein product: CASSDIQGTGGNSPLHF.